This paragraph covers one T cell receptor beta chain sequence. A roughly 120-subject validation cohort, separate from the roughly 670-subject first cohort, supplied the donors. This record belongs to a study of cytomegalovirus exposure and HLA in healthy donors. V lost 11 bases and J lost 10, with 16 bases in between. CDR3 length: 11 amino acids. The germline gives CDR1 SEHNR, CDR2 FQNEAQ (reference sequence). The data were produced by immunoSEQ multiplex PCR, yet TCRdb's version contains in-frame clones alone and is incomplete. The top ten clones hold about 32% of a sample with some 130,000 clones, approximately 84% of them seen once.

The chain employs TRBV7-9 and TRBJ2-3; D is perhaps TRBD2 (7 bases). The sequenced material came from PBMCs. This TCR was recovered from a man aged 30 to 45 in good health and CMV-seropositive. The CDR3 region is CAGGARSAQYF. CDR3 DNA sequence: TGTGCCGGGGGGGCGAGGAGTGCGCAGTATTTT.